This T cell receptor beta chain was identified during a study of OX40 agonist ivuxolimab in advanced cancers. Study overall: Each patient was given ivuxolimab into a vein every 2 weeks, at 0.01 to 10 mg/kg. The study's findings and limits: Both CD4+ and CD8+ T cell populations in blood had undergone clonal expansion by week 6 at 0.1 to 3.0 mg/kg.

Assay used: immunoSEQ multiplex PCR; TCRdb lists only in-frame clones, some missing. The sample gives around 40,000 clones, about 89% of which show up once; over 0.55% is in the top ten. Germline CDR1 and CDR2: SGHRS and YFSETQ. The CDR3 is 16 amino acids. Trimming took 5 bases from V and 6 from J; bases not matched to a gene: 14. A remark on this clone: Its antigen is not identified.

Patients with autoimmune history or systemic immunosuppression were excluded. The sequence derives from an adult with an advanced solid tumor such as melanoma, head and neck, liver or kidney cancer. The material sequenced was CD4+ or CD8+ T cells sorted from blood, taken in a trial of the OX40 agonist ivuxolimab. The chain links TRBV5-1 to TRBJ1-1; 9 positions agree with TRBD1. The CDR3 loop is CASSSVETGGFSEAFF. CDR3 in DNA: TGCGCCAGCAGTTCGGTCGAGACAGGGGGATTCTCTGAAGCTTTCTTT.